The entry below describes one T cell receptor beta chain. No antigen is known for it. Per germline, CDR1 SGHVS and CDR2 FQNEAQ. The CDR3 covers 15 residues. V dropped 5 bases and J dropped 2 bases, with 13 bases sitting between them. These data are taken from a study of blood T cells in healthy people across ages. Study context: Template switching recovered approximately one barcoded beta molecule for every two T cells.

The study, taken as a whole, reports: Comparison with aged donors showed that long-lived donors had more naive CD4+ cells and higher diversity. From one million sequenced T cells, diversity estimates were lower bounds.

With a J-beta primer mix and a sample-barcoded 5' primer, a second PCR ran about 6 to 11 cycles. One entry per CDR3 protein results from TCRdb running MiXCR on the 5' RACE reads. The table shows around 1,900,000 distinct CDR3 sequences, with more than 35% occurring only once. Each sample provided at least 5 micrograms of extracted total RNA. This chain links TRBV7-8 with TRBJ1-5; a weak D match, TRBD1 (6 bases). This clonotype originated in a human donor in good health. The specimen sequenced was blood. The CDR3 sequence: CASSPNRVRNQPQHF. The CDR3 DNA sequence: TGTGCCAGCAGCCCTAACAGGGTCCGCAATCAGCCCCAGCATTTT. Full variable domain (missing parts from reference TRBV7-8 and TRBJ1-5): GAGVSQSPRYKVAKRGQDVALRCDPISGHVSLFWYQQALGQGPEFLTYFQNEAQLDKSGLPSDRFFAERPEGSVSTLKIQRTQQEDSAVYLCASSPNRVRNQPQHFGDGTRLSIL.